Listed below are T cell receptor beta chains from one sample, sequenced in a study of blood T cell repertoires in COVID-19. This table comes from immunoSEQ multiplex PCR, and its TCRdb copy is limited to in-frame clones, with some not included. Among more than 70,000 clones listed, around nine tenths were seen once. Sequencing used peripheral blood. These receptor sequences come from a man between 45 and 60 years old with active or convalescent COVID-19. The CDR3 runs from the conserved cysteine through the conserved F or W. Each record gives: clone size, J gene, CDR3 length, V gene, D gene, CDR3 DNA, CDR3 protein. The D gene is left open where the match is weak. Size tells how often a clone was seen (once, few, many) or the class of an expanded clone, and some rows leave it out.

size: -; J: TRBJ2-1; length: 13; V: TRBV7-2; D: TRBD2; DNA: TGTGCCAGCAGCCGGGGGGGCTGGAATGAGCAGTTCTTC; CDR3: CASSRGGWNEQFF
size: -; J: TRBJ2-7; length: 15; V: TRBV5-4; D: -; DNA: TGTGCCAGCAGCTTGGAACCCCAGGGTGCCAACGAGCAGTACTTC; CDR3: CASSLEPQGANEQYF
size: -; J: TRBJ2-1; length: 13; V: TRBV10-1; D: -; DNA: TGCGCCAGCAGGGCAGGGGCCTACAATGAGCAGTTCTTC; CDR3: CASRAGAYNEQFF
size: -; J: TRBJ2-1; length: 15; V: TRBV7-2; D: TRBD1; DNA: TGTGCCAGCAGCTTAGAGGCAGGGGGTTGGAATGAGCAGTTCTTC; CDR3: CASSLEAGGWNEQFF
size: once; J: TRBJ2-2; length: 15; V: TRBV7-8; D: -; DNA: TGTGCCAGCAGACGACTCCAGGGGAACACCGGGGAGCTGTTTTTT; CDR3: CASRRLQGNTGELFF
size: once; J: TRBJ1-6; length: 15; V: TRBV18; D: TRBD1; DNA: TGTGCCAGCTCACTCGGGACAGGTTATAATTCACCCCTCCACTTT; CDR3: CASSLGTGYNSPLHF
size: -; J: TRBJ2-1; length: 13; V: TRBV2; D: TRBD2; DNA: TGTGCCAGCACCGATAGCGGGGGTAATGAGCAGTTCTTC; CDR3: CASTDSGGNEQFF
size: few; J: TRBJ2-6; length: 14; V: TRBV24-1; D: -; DNA: TGTGCCACCAGTGGCGGGACTGGGGCCAACGTCCTGACTTTC; CDR3: CATSGGTGANVLTF
size: -; J: TRBJ2-7; length: 15; V: TRBV7-5; D: -; DNA: TGTGTCAGAAGCTACCGGGACAGTATTTTCTACGAGCAGTACTTC; CDR3: CVRSYRDSIFYEQYF
size: -; J: TRBJ2-3; length: 15; V: TRBV11-2; D: -; DNA: TGTGCCAGCAGCTCCGGTGGGGCTAGCACAGATACGCAGTATTTT; CDR3: CASSSGGASTDTQYF
size: -; J: TRBJ1-2; length: 18; V: TRBV21-1; D: -; DNA: TGTGCCAGCAGCCCCCCATACGGGGACAGGGGGGTAAACTATGGCTACACCTTC; CDR3: CASSPPYGDRGVNYGYTF
size: -; J: TRBJ2-2; length: 16; V: TRBV18; D: -; DNA: TGTGCCAGCTCACCGGCAGGACAGAGTTTCTCCGGGGAGCTGTTTTTT; CDR3: CASSPAGQSFSGELFF
size: -; J: TRBJ1-2; length: 16; V: TRBV10-3; D: TRBD1; DNA: TGTGCCATCAGTGAAGCGGGACAGGGAAGAGACTATGGCTACACCTTC; CDR3: CAISEAGQGRDYGYTF
size: -; J: TRBJ1-2; length: 17; V: TRBV6-2/TRBV6-3; D: TRBD1; DNA: TGTGCCAGCAGTTACCCAGGACCGGGACAGGGGTACTATGGCTACACCTTC; CDR3: CASSYPGPGQGYYGYTF
size: -; J: TRBJ2-5; length: 14; V: TRBV11-2; D: TRBD1; DNA: TGTGCCAGCAGCTTAGGAGGGGGCCCAGAGACCCAGTACTTC; CDR3: CASSLGGGPETQYF
size: -; J: TRBJ1-5; length: 15; V: TRBV6-5; D: -; DNA: TGTGCCAGCAGTTACTCTTCAGGGGCAGTTCAGCCCCAGCATTTT; CDR3: CASSYSSGAVQPQHF
size: -; J: TRBJ1-5; length: 15; V: TRBV28; D: TRBD1; DNA: TGTGCCAGCTACGTCCCGGGACAGGGGGACCAGCCCCAGCATTTT; CDR3: CASYVPGQGDQPQHF
size: -; J: TRBJ2-3; length: 13; V: TRBV28; D: -; DNA: TGTGCCAGCATTAGTAGTATCACAGATACGCAGTATTTT; CDR3: CASISSITDTQYF
size: -; J: TRBJ1-1; length: 12; V: TRBV19; D: -; DNA: TGTGCCAGTAGAGGGACAATAACTGAAGCTTTCTTT; CDR3: CASRGTITEAFF
size: -; J: TRBJ2-2; length: 14; V: TRBV27; D: -; DNA: TGTGCCAGCAGTTTACTAGGGAACACCGGGGAGCTGTTTTTT; CDR3: CASSLLGNTGELFF
size: -; J: TRBJ2-3; length: 16; V: TRBV5-4; D: TRBD2; DNA: TGTGCCAGCAGCTTGGCACTAGCGGGGGCCACAGATACGCAGTATTTT; CDR3: CASSLALAGATDTQYF
size: -; J: TRBJ2-5; length: 12; V: TRBV12-3/TRBV12-4; D: -; DNA: TGTGCCAGCAGTTTAGTTCAGGGGACCCAGTACTTC; CDR3: CASSLVQGTQYF
size: once; J: TRBJ2-5; length: 15; V: TRBV19; D: -; DNA: TGTGCCAGTAGTACGGGACAAGTTCGTGGAGAGACCCAGTACTTC; CDR3: CASSTGQVRGETQYF
size: -; J: TRBJ2-5; length: 14; V: TRBV24-1; D: TRBD1; DNA: TGTGCCACCAGTGGAAACAGACAGGGGGGGACCCAGTACTTC; CDR3: CATSGNRQGGTQYF
size: -; J: TRBJ1-4; length: 15; V: TRBV6-2/TRBV6-3; D: -; DNA: TGTGCCAGCAGTTCACCGGGGGGCGTTAATGAAAAACTGTTTTTT; CDR3: CASSSPGGVNEKLFF
size: -; J: TRBJ2-5; length: 16; V: TRBV7-2; D: TRBD1; DNA: TGTGCCAGCAGCTTAATTGGACAGGGGACCCAAGAGACCCAGTACTTC; CDR3: CASSLIGQGTQETQYF
size: -; J: TRBJ2-1; length: 15; V: TRBV9; D: TRBD2; DNA: TGTGCCAGCAGCGTAGCGGGAGGCTCCTACAATGAGCAGTTCTTC; CDR3: CASSVAGGSYNEQFF